Each of the 13 T cell receptor beta chains below was sequenced from the same sample in a study of CD8 T cells in Susac syndrome. A quantity of roughly 0.5 to 1 ug RNA underwent reverse transcription using random hexamers. TCRdb reprocessed the immunoSEQ multiplex PCR reads via MiXCR and lists one record per CDR3 protein. The sample lists 85,000 to 130,000 distinct CDR3 sequences; roughly 94% were seen once. Sequences were obtained from CD8+ T cells from PBMCs. All receptors derive from a human donor with Susac syndrome.

This clonotype was detected once. CDR3 loop: CATSDTSDARGEKLFF. DNA of the CDR3: TGTGCCACCAGCGACACCTCAGACGCTCGAGGGGAAAAACTGTTTTTT. The chain recombines TRBV15 with TRBJ1-4; D gene unclear. There are 16 residues in the CDR3. Germline V CDR1 and CDR2: LNHNV, YYDKDF (reference sequence). V lost 5 bases to trimming and J lost 8 bases, with 21 bases between them. Looking up the rest from reference TRBV15 and TRBJ1-4 gives the full variable domain: DAMVIQNPRYQVTQFGKPVTLSCSQTLNHNVMYWYQQKSSQAPKLLFHYYDKDFNNEADTPDNFQSRRPNTSFCFLDIRSPGLGDTAMYLCATSDTSDARGEKLFFGSGTQLSVL.

This clonotype has a single count. The V call is TRBV4-1, the J call TRBJ1-2; 7 bases are a match to TRBD1. Trimming cost V 5 bases and J 2 bases; bases outside gene matches: 8. Germline V CDR1 and CDR2: MGHRA, YSYEKL. CDR3 length: 15 residues. The CDR3 is CASSETGTENYGYTF. In nucleotides, the CDR3 is TGCGCCAGCAGCGAAACCGGGACAGAGAACTATGGCTACACCTTC.

The genes are TRBV4-2 and TRBJ1-2; TRBD1 agrees at 7 bases. The germline gives CDR1 LGHNA, CDR2 YNFKEQ. With 2 bases clipped from V and 6 bases from J, the junction kept 9 bases outside the gene matches. The CDR3 length is 15 residues. The CDR3 DNA sequence: TGTGCCAGCAGCCAATCCTCCGGGACAGCCGATGGCTACACCTTC. It is translated as CASSQSSGTADGYTF.

The gene calls are TRBV6-5 and TRBJ2-1; 8 positions agree with TRBD2. Germline loops: CDR1 MNHEY, CDR2 SVGAGI. Trimming removed 6 bases from V and 7 bases from J; junction bases left unmatched: 11. The CDR3 totals 15 residues. This CDR3 is CASSLGGGHLNEQFF. CDR3 in DNA: TGTGCCAGCAGCCTCGGGGGGGGACACCTAAATGAGCAGTTCTTC.

This chain uses TRBV7-7 with TRBJ2-1; TRBD2 agrees at 7 bases. V shed 4 bases and J 8 bases; nucleotides not matched to a gene: 5. CDR1 and CDR2 from the germline V gene are SSHAT and FNYEAQ (reference sequence). This CDR3 region has 13 residues. The CDR3 loop is CASSWTSSDEQFF. The CDR3 DNA reads TGTGCCAGCAGCTGGACTAGTTCCGATGAGCAGTTCTTC.

The chain carries TRBV27 and TRBJ2-1, with 11 bases aligning to TRBD1. V trimming: 6 bases; J trimming: 8 bases; junction bases outside the gene matches: 15. This CDR3 has 17 residues. CDR1 is MNHEY and CDR2 is SMNVEV in the germline V gene (reference sequence). DNA of the CDR3: TGTGCCAGCAGCCATATACCTGGACAGGGGGCCTGGGATGAGCAGTTCTTC. Its protein is CASSHIPGQGAWDEQFF.

The genes are TRBV29-1 and TRBJ2-5, with 9 bases matching TRBD2. The V segment lost 3 bases and the J segment 4 bases; nucleotides outside the gene matches: 12. Germline V gives CDR1 SQVTM, CDR2 ANQGSEA. The CDR3 extends over 16 amino acids. CDR3 loop: CSVDSQAGGTPETQYF. DNA for the CDR3: TGCAGCGTTGACTCCCAAGCGGGGGGCACTCCAGAGACCCAGTACTTC.

The rearrangement uses TRBV20-1 and TRBJ2-3, with 12 bases identical to TRBD2. From germline, CDR1 is DFQATT and CDR2 SNEGSKA (reference sequence). This CDR3 contains 17 residues. V trimming: 2 bases; J trimming: 2 bases; junction bases outside the gene matches: 8. CDR3 DNA sequence: TGCAGTGCTAGATCTAGCGGGGGGGCCCCCCACACAGATACGCAGTATTTT. As protein: CSARSSGGAPHTDTQYF.

Worth noting for this clonotype: The limits of the CDR3 on the DNA are not certain, so only TCRdb's listed CDR3 is given. The V gene is TRBV20-1, the J gene TRBJ2-7; the table names TRBD1, a call not compared with the DNA. Germline V gene sequence: CDR1 DFQATT, CDR2 SNEGSKA (reference sequence). The CDR3 is made up of 15 amino acids, end residues included. The CDR3 reads CSARGFSGPGGEQYF.

The gene calls are TRBV27 and TRBJ1-6, with D uncertain. The V end was cut by 6 bases, the J end by 3 bases, with 3 bases between. CDR3 length: 12 residues. Germline V gives CDR1 MNHEY, CDR2 SMNVEV (reference sequence). The CDR3 DNA reads as TGTGCCAGCAGCCTCTATAATTCACCCCTCCACTTT. Translated, it gives CASSLYNSPLHF.

The chain carries TRBV9 and TRBJ1-3; D is possibly TRBD1 (6 bases). This CDR3 is built from 13 residues. V was pared by 6 bases and J by 4 bases, with 11 bases between. Germline assignment: CDR1 SGDLS and CDR2 YYNGEE. For the CDR3, the DNA is TGTGCCAGCAACCCCGGGACAGGAAACACCATATATTTT. Its protein is CASNPGTGNTIYF.

This chain joins TRBV12-3 or TRBV12-4 and TRBJ1-1; D is unclear. V was clipped by 4 bases and J by 5 bases, with 11 bases between them. CDR3 length: 13 residues. The CDR3 protein is CASSSLHETEAFF. The CDR3 bases are TGTGCCAGCAGTTCTTTACATGAAACTGAAGCTTTCTTT.

This rearrangement joins TRBV11-2 to TRBJ1-6, with 7 bases identical to TRBD1. The trim removed 0 bases at V and 8 bases at J, leaving 4 bases unmatched. Germline CDR1 reads SGHAT; CDR2 reads FQNNGV. The CDR3 length is 15 residues. As DNA, the CDR3 is TGTGCCAGCAGCTTAGAGGTCACAGGGGATTCACCCCTCCACTTT. As protein: CASSLEVTGDSPLHF.